The 5 T cell receptor beta chains in this list originate from one sample, sequenced in a study of T cells in Graves' hyperthyroidism and ophthalmopathy (dated by TCRdb to the late 2010s). Library generation was performed with multiplex PCR. The instrument given in TCRdb is Illumina HiSeq 2000. TCR beta CDR3 regions were amplified from RNA transcripts. For the first round of RT-PCR on the TCR CDR3, the HTBI primer set was used together with the Qiagen OneStep RT-PCR kit. In-frame beta chains were kept once TCRdb had trimmed the public reads at Q25 with fastp and called clones with MiXCR. Rows merge per CDR3 protein into single entries with the most common DNA and genes. Here the sample has 250,000 to 400,000 distinct CDR3 sequences; approximately 13% occur a single time. Clones ranked in the top ten supply approximately 35% of the sample. Sample: blood. The receptors come from a woman between 35 and 50 years old with Graves' ophthalmopathy.

This clonotype was recorded at least ten times. This chain joins TRBV7-2 and TRBJ1-3; TRBD1 aligns across 7 bases. Per the germline V gene, CDR1 is SGHTA and CDR2 is FQGNSA. After removal of 11 bases from V and 4 bases from J, the junction contained 8 bases not matched to a gene. CDR3 length equals 13 residues. CDR3 bases: TGTGCCGCTACGGACAGGCCAGGAAACACCATATATTTT. It is translated as CAATDRPGNTIYF.

This clonotype occurred a few times. V usage is TRBV20-1 and J usage is TRBJ2-7; D is possibly TRBD1 or TRBD2 (5 bases each). CDR1 is DFQATT and CDR2 is SNEGSKA in the germline V gene (reference sequence). V shed 0 bases and J shed 2 bases, with 20 bases lying between them. The CDR3 consists of 17 residues. CDR3 amino acids: CSARDPLTGTATYEQYF. In DNA, the CDR3 is TGCAGTGCTAGAGATCCCCTGACCGGGACGGCGACCTACGAGCAGTACTTC.

The chain uses TRBV20-1 and TRBJ2-2; 8 bases match TRBD1. CDR3 length equals 12 residues. CDR1 DFQATT and CDR2 SNEGSKA come from the germline V gene (reference sequence). V shed 4 bases, J shed 9 bases, and the junction held 4 bases outside the gene matches. The CDR3 loop is CSATDRGRELFF. The CDR3 nucleotides read TGCAGTGCTACCGACAGGGGCCGGGAGCTGTTTTTT.

This clonotype was counted once. The chain has TRBV30 and TRBJ1-1, with D uncertain. Trimming pared 2 bases from V and 2 bases from J, leaving 12 bases between. This CDR3 region has 14 residues. CDR1 is GTSNPN and CDR2 is SVGIG in the germline V gene (reference sequence). The CDR3 loop is CAWSLTIKNTEAFF. Written as DNA, the CDR3 is TGTGCCTGGAGTTTGACAATTAAAAACACTGAAGCTTTCTTT.

Many counts were recorded for this clonotype. The chain combines TRBV28 with TRBJ2-2; D remains ambiguous. V was clipped by 3 bases and J by 4 bases, with 15 bases between them. The length of the CDR3 is 16 residues. Looked up from germline, CDR1 is MDHEN and CDR2 is SYDVKM. The DNA of the CDR3 is TGTGCCAGCAGTTTGGGCCCATGGATCACCACCGGGGAGCTGTTTTTT. Its protein product is CASSLGPWITTGELFF.